Below, 4 T cell receptor beta chains from the same sample are listed, as sequenced in a study of shared clonotypes between healthy human individuals. Sequencing used immunoSEQ multiplex PCR; TCRdb keeps in-frame clones, though not all of them. Altogether about 1.1 million clones are present, about 80% being singletons, with the ten largest covering over 0.8%. The sequenced sample consisted of memory CD4+ T cells from PBMCs. Stated subset: CD45RA-negative fraction. Receptor source: a man in his late teens or twenties in good health. Some clones in this sample may be carry-over from other donors' samples.

Only one count was recorded for this clone. The chain combines TRBV5-6 with TRBJ2-1; D possibly matches TRBD1 or TRBD2 (6 bases each). Germline V lookup: CDR1 SGHDT, CDR2 YYEEEE. The V gene lost 4 bases and the J gene lost 4 bases, with 15 bases spanning the gap. This CDR3 has 15 amino acids. CDR3 nucleotides: TGTGCCAGCAGCGCGAGGGGGGCACCTTACAATGAGCAGTTCTTC. As protein: CASSARGAPYNEQFF.

The chain joins TRBV5-8 to TRBJ2-7; 9 bases line up with TRBD1. The junction had 6 bases not matched to a gene; V was cut back by 3 bases and J by 2 bases. CDR3 size: 15 residues. The germline V gene encodes CDR1 SGHTS and CDR2 YDEGEE. DNA of the CDR3: TGTGCCAGCAGCTACACCGGGACAGGGACCTACGAGCAGTACTTC. It translates to CASSYTGTGTYEQYF.

The chain links TRBV6-5 to TRBJ2-4; maybe TRBD2 (7 bases). Trimming took 1 base from V and 3 from J, leaving 10 bases between them. The length of the CDR3 is 15 residues. Germline CDR1 MNHEY, CDR2 SVGAGI. The CDR3 DNA sequence: TGTGCCAGCAGTTACTGGGAGGGGGGCAAAAACATTCAGTACTTC. The encoded protein is CASSYWEGGKNIQYF.

V and J are TRBV5-1 and TRBJ2-7; TRBD2 might be the D (9 bases). CDR3 size: 16 residues. The V end was cut by 4 bases, the J end by 6 bases, with 23 bases between. The germline CDR1 and CDR2 sequences are SGHRS and YFSETQ. The CDR3 DNA reads TGCGCCAGCAGCGCCCGGACAGGGCGGGGGGGGAGCGAGCAGTACTTC. Translation gives CASSARTGRGGSEQYF. Looking up the rest from reference TRBV5-1 and TRBJ2-7 gives the full variable domain: KAGVTQTPRYLIKTRGQQVTLSCSPISGHRSVSWYQQTPGQGLQFLFEYFSETQRNKGNFPGRFSGRQFSNSRSEMNVSTLELGDSALYLCASSARTGRGGSEQYFGPGTRLTVT.